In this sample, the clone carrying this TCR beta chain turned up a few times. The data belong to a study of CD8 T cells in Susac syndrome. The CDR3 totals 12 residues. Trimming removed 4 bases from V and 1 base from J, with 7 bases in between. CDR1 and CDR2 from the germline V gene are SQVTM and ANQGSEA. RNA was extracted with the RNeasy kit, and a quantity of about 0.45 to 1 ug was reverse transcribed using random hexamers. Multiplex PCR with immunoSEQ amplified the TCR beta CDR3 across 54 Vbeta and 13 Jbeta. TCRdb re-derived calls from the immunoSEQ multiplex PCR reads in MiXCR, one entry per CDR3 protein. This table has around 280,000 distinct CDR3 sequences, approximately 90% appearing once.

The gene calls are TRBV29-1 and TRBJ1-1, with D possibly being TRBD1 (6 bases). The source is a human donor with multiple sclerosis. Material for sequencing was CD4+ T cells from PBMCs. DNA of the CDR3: TGCAGCGTTGGACAGGCGAACACTGAAGCTTTCTTT. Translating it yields CSVGQANTEAFF.